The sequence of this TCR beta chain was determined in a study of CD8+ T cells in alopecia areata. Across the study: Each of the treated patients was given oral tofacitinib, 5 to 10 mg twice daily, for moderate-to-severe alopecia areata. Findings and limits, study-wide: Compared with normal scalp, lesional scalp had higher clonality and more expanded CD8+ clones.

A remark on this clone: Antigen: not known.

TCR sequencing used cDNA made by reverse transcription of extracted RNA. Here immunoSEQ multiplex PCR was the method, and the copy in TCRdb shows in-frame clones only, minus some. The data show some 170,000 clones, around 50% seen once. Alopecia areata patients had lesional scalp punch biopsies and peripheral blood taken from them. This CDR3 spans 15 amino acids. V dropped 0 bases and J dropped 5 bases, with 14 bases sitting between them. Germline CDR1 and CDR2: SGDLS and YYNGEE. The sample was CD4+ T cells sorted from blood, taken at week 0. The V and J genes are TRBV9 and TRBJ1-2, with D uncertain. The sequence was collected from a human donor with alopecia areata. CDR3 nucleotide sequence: TGTGCCAGCAGCGTAGGGGTTACTTGGACGTATGGCTACACCTTC. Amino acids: CASSVGVTWTYGYTF.